This passage covers 19 T cell receptor beta chains from one sample sequenced in a study of T-cell reconstitution after alpha-beta-depleted transplantation in children. Preparation of the TCRbeta library involved a method that used unique molecular identifiers. MiXCR, run by TCRdb on the PCR reads, gives a single entry per CDR3 protein. The data contain about 270,000 distinct CDR3 sequences, more than 8% of them singletons. The source material was PBMCs from the stem cell graft donor, sampled from the stem cell graft. These receptor sequences come from a human donor who donated a stem cell graft to a child with SCID.

The gene calls are TRBV7-3 and TRBJ1-5, with TRBD1 as a possible D gene (5 bases). Looked up from germline, CDR1 is SGHTA and CDR2 is FQGTGA. This CDR3 is 17 amino acids long. V shed 4 bases and J shed 0 bases, with 16 bases lying between them. CDR3 in amino acids: CASSSETAEYSNQPQHF. CDR3 nucleotides: TGTGCCAGCAGCTCGGAGACAGCAGAATATAGCAATCAGCCCCAGCATTTT.

This chain links TRBV5-5 with TRBJ2-7; D is perhaps TRBD1 (5 bases). This CDR3 region has 14 residues. Germline V CDR1 and CDR2: SGHKS, YYEKEE (reference sequence). V was shortened by 9 bases and J by 3 bases, with 19 bases between the two germline ends. The CDR3 is CATRSRGSDYEQYF. CDR3 sequence (DNA): TGTGCCACCCGGTCAAGGGGATCGGACTACGAGCAGTACTTC.

The V gene is TRBV7-9, the J gene TRBJ1-5; 7 positions match TRBD1. Germline CDR1 SEHNR, CDR2 FQNEAQ (reference sequence). The CDR3 spans 17 residues. The junction had 10 bases not matched to a gene; V was cut back by 5 bases and J by 0 bases. DNA of the CDR3: TGTGCCAGCAGCCTTACAGGGGACAGACATAGCAATCAGCCCCAGCATTTT. Its translation: CASSLTGDRHSNQPQHF.

This clonotype has just a few counts. The V gene is TRBV12-3 or TRBV12-4, the J gene TRBJ2-1, with 7 positions matching TRBD1. The CDR3 consists of 13 residues. V shed 7 bases and J 9 bases; nucleotides not matched to a gene: 9. The CDR3 nucleotides are TGTGCCAGCAAAGGACAGGCGGATGGTGAGCAGTTCTTC. Residues: CASKGQADGEQFF.

This clonotype showed up just a few times. The rearrangement links TRBV27 to TRBJ2-1; perhaps TRBD2 as D (6 bases). The CDR3 runs 13 residues. Germline lookup yields CDR1 MNHEY and CDR2 SMNVEV (reference sequence). V shed 8 bases and J shed 5 bases, with 13 bases lying between them. The CDR3 region has the DNA TGTGCCAGCTTCGCGGGGTCCCACAATGAGCAGTTCTTC. Translating gives CASFAGSHNEQFF.

V usage is TRBV12-3 or TRBV12-4 and J usage is TRBJ2-3; D unresolved. The CDR3 has 13 amino acids. V lost 5 bases and J 0 bases, leaving 6 bases between the germline ends. The CDR3 DNA reads as TGTGCCAGCAGTAGAGTGAGCACAGATACGCAGTATTTT. Protein product: CASSRVSTDTQYF.

This clonotype came up a few times. The J gene is TRBJ2-3, the V gene TRBV29-1; D may be TRBD1 or TRBD2 (5 bases each). Trimming shortened V by 3 bases and J by 2 bases, and 9 bases separated the two germline ends. The V gene's germline CDR1 is SQVTM and CDR2 ANQGSEA. The CDR3 runs to 13 residues. The CDR3 coding sequence is TGCAGCGTTGACAGGGACCTCACAGATACGCAGTATTTT. This gives the protein CSVDRDLTDTQYF.

This clonotype showed up many times. This rearrangement joins TRBV11-1 to TRBJ2-3, with 8 bases lining up with TRBD2. The junction had 16 bases not matched to a gene; V was cut back by 8 bases and J by 0 bases. Per germline, CDR1 SGHAT and CDR2 FQDESV (reference sequence). CDR3 length equals 18 residues. The DNA for the CDR3 is TGTGCCAGCGGCCTATTACCAGCGGGGGTCGTAAGCACAGATACGCAGTATTTT. Residues: CASGLLPAGVVSTDTQYF. The full variable domain, completed using reference TRBV11-1 and TRBJ2-3, is EAEVAQSPRYKITEKSQAVAFWCDPISGHATLYWYRQILGQGPELLVQFQDESVVDDSQLPKDRFSAERLKGVDSTLKIQPAELGDSAMYLCASGLLPAGVVSTDTQYFGPGTRLTVL.

This clonotype was observed many times. The CDR3 sequence: CATSGRGNDDTQYF. The CDR3 DNA reads TGTGCCACCAGTGGCAGGGGCAACGATGATACGCAGTATTTT. The genes are TRBV24-1 and TRBJ2-3; a weak D match, TRBD1 (6 bases). The ends were cut back, 5 bases at V and 6 bases at J, with 14 bases in the middle. Germline V gene lookup returns CDR1 KGHDR and CDR2 SFDVKD. The CDR3 runs to 14 residues.

This clonotype has at least ten counts. This chain links TRBV10-3 with TRBJ2-2, with 8 bases identical to TRBD1. V lost 10 bases to trimming and J lost 0 bases; unmatched junction nucleotides: 4. CDR1 is ENHRY and CDR2 is SYGVKD in the germline V gene. The CDR3 loop spans 14 amino acids. Here the CDR3 DNA reads TGTGCCACGATGGGACAGGCGAACACCGGGGAGCTGTTTTTT. Translating gives CATMGQANTGELFF.

This clonotype was observed a few times. The rearrangement joins TRBV12-3 or TRBV12-4 to TRBJ2-3; 7 bases line up with TRBD1. With V trimmed by 10 bases and J by 7 bases, 17 bases remained unmatched. The CDR3 extends over 15 amino acids. This CDR3 is CATTARDRSTNTQYF. CDR3 DNA sequence: TGTGCCACCACGGCCCGGGACAGAAGCACGAATACGCAGTATTTT.

This clonotype was recorded a few times. The CDR3 sequence: CASSLQTTYEQYF. As DNA, the CDR3 is TGTGCCAGCAGTTTGCAGACCACCTACGAGCAGTACTTC. The chain uses TRBV12-3 or TRBV12-4 and TRBJ2-7; D not resolved. Trimming cost V 3 bases and J 2 bases, with 8 bases left between them. The CDR3 has 13 residues.

CDR3 residues: CASSPRTGAPGELFF. CDR3 nucleotide sequence: TGCGCCAGCAGCCCAAGGACTGGGGCTCCCGGGGAGCTGTTTTTT. The gene calls are TRBV5-1 and TRBJ2-2, with D perhaps TRBD1 or TRBD2 (5 bases each). This CDR3 has 15 residues. Trimming took off 4 bases at V and 6 bases at J, with 16 bases between the two ends. Germline V gene lookup returns CDR1 SGHRS and CDR2 YFSETQ.

This clonotype occurred many times. The rearrangement links TRBV27 to TRBJ2-7; 9 bases are shared with TRBD1. The CDR3 is made up of 15 amino acids. J was trimmed by 6 bases and V by 0 bases; bases with no gene match: 6. Germline values: CDR1 MNHEY, CDR2 SMNVEV (reference sequence). The CDR3: CASSLSWDRVIEQYF. CDR3 nucleotides: TGTGCCAGCAGTTTATCATGGGACAGGGTCATCGAGCAGTACTTC.

This clonotype was seen a few times. The V call is TRBV12-3 or TRBV12-4, the J call TRBJ2-5; the D gene is possibly TRBD1 (5 bases). The CDR3 runs to 15 residues. The V end lost 2 bases, the J end lost 1 base, and 11 bases lay between the germline ends. In nucleotides, the CDR3 is TGTGCCAGCAGTTTAAACGGGCAGGGCCAAGAGACCCAGTACTTC. Its translation is CASSLNGQGQETQYF.

This sequence joins TRBV15 and TRBJ2-7, with TRBD1 matching 9 bases. The V and J ends lost 3 bases and 0 bases, in that order; junction bases with no gene match: 6. Germline lookup yields CDR1 LNHNV and CDR2 YYDKDF (reference sequence). The CDR3 loop spans 16 amino acids. The CDR3 region is CATSSLQGAISYEQYF. In DNA form, the CDR3 reads TGTGCCACCAGCAGCCTACAGGGGGCTATCTCCTACGAGCAGTACTTC.

The chain employs TRBV5-1 and TRBJ2-6; no firm D call. The CDR3 is made up of 14 amino acids. CDR1 is SGHRS, CDR2 YFSETQ, per germline. Trimming removed 4 bases from V and 0 bases from J, with 5 bases in between. The CDR3 here is CASSTTSGANVLTF. Written as DNA, the CDR3 is TGCGCCAGCAGCACGACCTCTGGGGCCAACGTCCTGACTTTC.

The CDR3 sequence is CASSQGGSPYEQYF. CDR3 bases: TGCGCCAGCAGCCAAGGGGGATCCCCTTACGAGCAGTACTTC. The chain combines TRBV4-1 with TRBJ2-7; D remains unclear. CDR1 is MGHRA and CDR2 is YSYEKL in the germline V gene. With 1 base removed from V and 4 bases from J, the gap between germline ends came to 11 bases. CDR3 length: 14 residues.

J is TRBJ2-3 and V is TRBV7-3; TRBD2 matches at 12 bases. The CDR3 is made up of 15 amino acids. Germline lookup yields CDR1 SGHTA and CDR2 FQGTGA. Trimming cost V 5 bases and J 4 bases; bases outside gene matches: 4. The CDR3 DNA reads TGTGCCAGCAGCCCTAGCGGGGGGGAAGCAGATACGCAGTATTTT. Its translation: CASSPSGGEADTQYF.